This T cell receptor beta chain was identified in a study of cytomegalovirus exposure and HLA in healthy donors. Study overall: Genetic ancestry analysis placed approximately 79% of the approximately 400 donors that were genotyped in the Caucasian-associated cluster.

Whole-study findings and limits: Overall, roughly 160 TCR beta chains were annotated as cytomegalovirus-associated. TCR beta chain V- and J-gene trimming was linked, in a later analysis, to a missense variant in DCLRE1C. The majority of TCR sequences were rare, yet some public TCRs appeared in many donors.

Primers: 60 Vbeta forward and 13 Jbeta reverse. The assay was immunoSEQ multiplex PCR, and TCRdb's table has in-frame clones only and misses some. The repertoire holds over 150,000 clones, with approximately 80% as singletons. A word on this clone: Antigen: not known.

Sequencing was performed on PBMCs. The TCR sequence derives from a man between 25 and 39 years old in good health and CMV-seronegative.

CDR3 sequence reads: CAADNGAHTDTQYF. The CDR3 coding sequence is TGTGCCGCCGATAATGGGGCTCACACAGATACGCAGTATTTT. The chain uses TRBV30 and TRBJ2-3; TRBD1 might be the D (5 bases). Germline V CDR1 and CDR2: GTSNPN, SVGIG (reference sequence). The CDR3 is made up of 14 amino acids. Trimming took off 8 bases at V and 2 bases at J, with 17 bases between the two ends.